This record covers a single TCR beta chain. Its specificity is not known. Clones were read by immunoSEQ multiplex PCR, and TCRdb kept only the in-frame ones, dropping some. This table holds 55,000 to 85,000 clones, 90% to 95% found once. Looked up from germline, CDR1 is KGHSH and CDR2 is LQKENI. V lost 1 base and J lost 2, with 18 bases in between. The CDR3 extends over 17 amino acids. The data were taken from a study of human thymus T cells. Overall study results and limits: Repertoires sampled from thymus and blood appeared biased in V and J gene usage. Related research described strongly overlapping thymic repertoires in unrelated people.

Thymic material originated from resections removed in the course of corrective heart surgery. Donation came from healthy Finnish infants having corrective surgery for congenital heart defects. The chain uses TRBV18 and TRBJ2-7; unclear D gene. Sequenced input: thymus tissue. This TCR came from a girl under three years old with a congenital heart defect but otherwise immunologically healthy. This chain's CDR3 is CASSPLGRARVPYEQYF. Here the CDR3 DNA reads TGTGCCAGCTCACCACTCGGCCGGGCTCGAGTACCCTACGAGCAGTACTTC.